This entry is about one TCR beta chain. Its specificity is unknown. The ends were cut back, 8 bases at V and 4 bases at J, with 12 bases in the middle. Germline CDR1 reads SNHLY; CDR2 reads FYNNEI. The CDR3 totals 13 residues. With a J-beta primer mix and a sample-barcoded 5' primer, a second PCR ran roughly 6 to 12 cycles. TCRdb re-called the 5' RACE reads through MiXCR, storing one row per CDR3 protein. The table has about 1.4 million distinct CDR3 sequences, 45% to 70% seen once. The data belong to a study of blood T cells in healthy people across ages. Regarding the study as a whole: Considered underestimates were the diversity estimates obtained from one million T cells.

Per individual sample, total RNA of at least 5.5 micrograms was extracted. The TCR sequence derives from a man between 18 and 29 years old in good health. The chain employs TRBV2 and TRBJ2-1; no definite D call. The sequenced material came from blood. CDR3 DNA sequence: TGTGCCAGCCCCTTGGAATATTACAATGAGCAGTTCTTC. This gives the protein CASPLEYYNEQFF.